A single sample gave rise to the 30 T cell receptor beta chains below, sequenced in a study of blood T cell repertoires in COVID-19. This table comes from immunoSEQ multiplex PCR, and its TCRdb copy is limited to in-frame clones, with some not included. Here the sample spans about 430,000 clones, roughly nine tenths being singletons. Material for sequencing was PBMCs or T cells enriched from blood (not recorded which). The receptors come from a man younger than 40 who had recovered from COVID-19.

This chain joins TRBV7-6 and TRBJ2-2, with D uncertain. V was shortened by 6 bases and J by 0 bases, with 8 bases between the two germline ends. The CDR3 spans 14 residues. Germline V gene data show CDR1 as SGHVS and CDR2 as FNYEAQ. The CDR3 sequence: CASRSYTNTGELFF. The CDR3 region has the DNA TGTGCCAGCAGGTCTTACACGAACACCGGGGAGCTGTTTTTT.

The chain is built from TRBV28 and TRBJ1-5, with D possibly being TRBD1 (5 bases). Between the trimmed V and J ends, which lost 6 bases and 7 bases, there was a span of 19 bases. Germline-derived CDR1 and CDR2 are MDHEN and SYDVKM. The CDR3 has 15 residues. For the CDR3, the DNA is TGTGCCAGCAGAACTCTAACAGGTCCCGGACAGCCCCAGCATTTT. This codes for CASRTLTGPGQPQHF. Full variable domain (missing parts from reference TRBV28 and TRBJ1-5): DVKVTQSSRYLVKRTGEKVFLECVQDMDHENMFWYRQDPGLGLRLIYFSYDVKMKEKGDIPEGYSVSREKKERFSLILESASTNQTSMYLCASRTLTGPGQPQHFGDGTRLSIL.

The chain employs TRBV11-2 and TRBJ2-2; 8 bases are a match to TRBD2. With V trimmed by 2 bases and J by 1 base, 9 bases remained unmatched. The CDR3 extends over 18 amino acids. Germline V CDR1 and CDR2: SGHAT, FQNNGV. The CDR3 region has the DNA TGTGCCAGCAGCTTACTTAGACTGGGACTAGAGAACACCGGGGAGCTGTTTTTT. Protein sequence: CASSLLRLGLENTGELFF.

This sequence joins TRBV10-2 and TRBJ2-1; 11 bases fit TRBD2. J lost 4 bases, V lost 3 bases, and 8 bases had no gene match. Germline V gene lookup returns CDR1 WSHSY and CDR2 SAAADI. This CDR3 is built from 17 residues. The CDR3 protein is CASSDVTGTSGYNEQFF. CDR3 sequence (DNA): TGCGCCAGCAGTGACGTCACCGGGACTAGCGGTTACAATGAGCAGTTCTTC.

The J gene is TRBJ2-7, the V gene TRBV19, with 8 bases aligning to TRBD2. This CDR3 has 13 residues. V trimming: 4 bases; J trimming: 4 bases; junction bases outside the gene matches: 3. The germline gives CDR1 LNHDA, CDR2 SQIVND (reference sequence). This chain's CDR3 is CASSNVAGYEQYF. CDR3 sequence (DNA): TGTGCCAGTAGTAACGTAGCGGGGTACGAGCAGTACTTC.

J is TRBJ2-5 and V is TRBV9, with 8 bases matching TRBD1. There are 15 residues in the CDR3. With V trimmed by 0 bases and J by 4 bases, 5 bases remained unmatched. Germline V lookup: CDR1 SGDLS, CDR2 YYNGEE. Written as DNA, the CDR3 is TGTGCCAGCAGCGTAGCAGGGGGCAAGGTAGAGACCCAGTACTTC. Translating it yields CASSVAGGKVETQYF.

CDR3 in DNA: TGTGCCAGCAGTTTTTCAGGGGACCCGAGGGGAGAGACCCAGTACTTC. Its translation is CASSFSGDPRGETQYF. The chain combines TRBV6-2 or TRBV6-3 with TRBJ2-5; TRBD1 is a possible D gene (6 bases). CDR1 is MNHEY, CDR2 SVGEGT, per germline. This CDR3 contains 16 residues. V lost 4 bases and J lost 4, with 19 bases in between.

The CDR3 sequence is CASRPREPRYEKLFF. The CDR3 bases are TGTGCCAGCCGACCCCGGGAGCCGCGCTATGAAAAACTGTTTTTT. This sequence joins TRBV6-5 and TRBJ1-4; D call uncertain. CDR1 is MNHEY, CDR2 SVGAGI, per germline. V was clipped by 8 bases and J by 6 bases, with 19 bases between them. CDR3 length equals 15 residues.

A single count supports this clone. V and J are TRBV5-1 and TRBJ2-3; 11 nucleotides match TRBD2. Germline V CDR1 and CDR2: SGHRS, YFSETQ. V shed 4 bases, J shed 2 bases, and the junction held 6 bases outside the gene matches. The CDR3 contains 16 residues. The CDR3 region has the DNA TGCGCCAGCAGCCCGGGGACTAGCGGCTACACAGATACGCAGTATTTT. This gives the protein CASSPGTSGYTDTQYF. The whole variable domain, remainder taken from reference TRBV5-1 and TRBJ2-3, is KAGVTQTPRYLIKTRGQQVTLSCSPISGHRSVSWYQQTPGQGLQFLFEYFSETQRNKGNFPGRFSGRQFSNSRSEMNVSTLELGDSALYLCASSPGTSGYTDTQYFGPGTRLTVL.

The gene calls are TRBV12-3 or TRBV12-4 and TRBJ1-5; tentatively, D is TRBD1 (5 bases). This CDR3 is built from 13 residues. Trimming shortened V by 7 bases and J by 6 bases, and 13 bases separated the two germline ends. In nucleotides, the CDR3 is TGTGCCAGCAACTTGGGGGGGGGTCAGCCCCAGCATTTT. Protein sequence: CASNLGGGQPQHF.

The chain uses TRBV28 and TRBJ2-5, with 7 nucleotides matching TRBD1. V was clipped by 2 bases and J by 0 bases; unmatched bases: 6. Germline V gives CDR1 MDHEN, CDR2 SYDVKM. This CDR3 is built from 16 residues. DNA of the CDR3: TGTGCCAGCAGTTTAGGTTTCCAGGGGGACCAAGAGACCCAGTACTTC. It codes for CASSLGFQGDQETQYF.

The genes are TRBV9 and TRBJ1-3, with no clear D. Trimming left V 4 bases short and J 2 bases short, with 10 bases between. The germline gives CDR1 SGDLS, CDR2 YYNGEE. The CDR3 contains 14 residues. The DNA of the CDR3 is TGTGCCAGCAGCTCCCCCGGGACTGGAAACACCATATATTTT. Amino acid sequence: CASSSPGTGNTIYF.

This clone came up once. This rearrangement joins TRBV6-1 to TRBJ1-2; the match to TRBD1 covers 10 bases. Per the germline V gene, CDR1 is MNHNS and CDR2 is SASEGT. The V segment lost 3 bases and the J segment 9 bases; nucleotides outside the gene matches: 7. There are 14 residues in the CDR3. The CDR3 nucleotides are TGTGCCAGCAGTGAGACCGGGACAGGGGCTCGCTACACCTTC. This sequence encodes CASSETGTGARYTF.

V and J are TRBV30 and TRBJ1-2; 8 bases match TRBD1. This CDR3 has 13 amino acids. Losses at the gene ends were 7 bases for V and 7 bases for J; bases not matched to a gene: 11. CDR1 and CDR2 (germline): GTSNPN, SVGIG (reference sequence). This CDR3 reads CASQRAGGAGYTF. The CDR3 DNA is TGTGCCTCCCAAAGGGCAGGGGGCGCTGGCTACACCTTC.

CDR3 in DNA: TGTGCCAGCAGTTACGGACTTGTACTCCACAATGAGCAGTTCTTC. Protein: CASSYGLVLHNEQFF. The chain couples TRBV6-5 to TRBJ2-1, with a possible D match to TRBD2 (5 bases). The CDR3 runs 15 residues. Germline V gene lookup returns CDR1 MNHEY and CDR2 SVGAGI. The V end was cut by 2 bases, the J end by 5 bases, with 13 bases between.

The chain has TRBV30 and TRBJ2-1; weak D call: TRBD2 (5 bases). This CDR3 spans 13 amino acids. Germline CDR1 reads GTSNPN; CDR2 reads SVGIG (reference sequence). Trimming cost V 3 bases and J 9 bases, with 15 bases left between them. The CDR3 nucleotides read TGTGCCTGGAGGGATGGCTGGCGGGTTGAGCAGTTCTTC. Protein sequence: CAWRDGWRVEQFF.

The chain joins TRBV27 to TRBJ2-4; maybe TRBD2 (6 bases). The CDR3 is 14 residues long. From germline, CDR1 is MNHEY and CDR2 SMNVEV (reference sequence). V was clipped by 4 bases and J by 8 bases, with 15 bases between them. CDR3 nucleotide sequence: TGTGCCAGCAGTTGGTCCTGGGACTCCTACATTCAGTACTTC. The encoded protein is CASSWSWDSYIQYF.

The V call is TRBV6-6, the J call TRBJ2-5, with TRBD2 identical over 8 bases. The CDR3 is 14 residues long. The junction had 7 bases not matched to a gene; V was cut back by 5 bases and J by 5 bases. Germline CDR1 is MNHNY and CDR2 is SVGAGI (reference sequence). CDR3 in DNA: TGTGCCAGCAGTGCAAGCGGGAGCGGGGAGACCCAGTACTTC. This translates into CASSASGSGETQYF.

CDR3 in amino acids: CAWRGLAGAGELFF. In DNA form, the CDR3 reads TGTGCCTGGAGGGGACTAGCGGGCGCCGGGGAGCTGTTTTTT. The V gene is TRBV30, the J gene TRBJ2-2, with 12 bases fitting TRBD2. The CDR3 spans 14 residues. The V gene's germline CDR1 is GTSNPN and CDR2 SVGIG (reference sequence). J was trimmed by 6 bases and V by 3 bases; bases with no gene match: 2.

The V and J genes are TRBV19 and TRBJ2-5; no clear D. The CDR3 extends over 12 amino acids. Germline loops: CDR1 LNHDA, CDR2 SQIVND (reference sequence). The germline V and J ends were trimmed by 5 bases and 3 bases, with 7 bases remaining between them. CDR3 in DNA: TGTGCCAGTAGTGAGGCTAAAGAGACCCAGTACTTC. Its translation is CASSEAKETQYF.

The chain joins TRBV10-1 to TRBJ2-1; the D gene is possibly TRBD1 (5 bases). The CDR3 totals 14 residues. Germline values: CDR1 WNHNN, CDR2 SYGVQD (reference sequence). Trimming stripped 0 bases from V and 8 bases from J, with 11 bases between. This chain's CDR3 is CASSESPQGHEQFF. In DNA form, the CDR3 reads TGCGCCAGCAGTGAGTCACCCCAGGGCCATGAGCAGTTCTTC.

The CDR3 here is CASNSEGTVSNQPQHF. The CDR3 DNA reads as TGTGCCAGCAACTCAGAAGGGACAGTTAGCAATCAGCCCCAGCATTTT. The genes are TRBV2 and TRBJ1-5; 7 bases are a match to TRBD1. CDR3 size: 16 residues. Germline V lookup: CDR1 SNHLY, CDR2 FYNNEI. Trimming cost V 7 bases and J 0 bases; bases outside gene matches: 9. The full variable domain, with the rest looked up from reference TRBV2 and TRBJ1-5, is EPEVTQTPSHQVTQMGQEVILRCVPISNHLYFYWYRQILGQKVEFLVSFYNNEISEKSEIFDDQFSVERPDGSNFTLKIRSTKLEDSAMYFCASNSEGTVSNQPQHFGDGTRLSIL.

This chain links TRBV20-1 with TRBJ2-7, with TRBD1 identical over 10 bases. This CDR3 spans 14 amino acids. CDR1 DFQATT and CDR2 SNEGSKA come from the germline V gene (reference sequence). The junction had 7 bases not matched to a gene; V was cut back by 3 bases and J by 5 bases. The CDR3 reads CSASPGQGPNEQYF. CDR3 sequence (DNA): TGCAGTGCTAGTCCGGGACAGGGGCCAAACGAGCAGTACTTC.

As concerns this clone: The sample holds other DNA sequences that translate to the same CDR3. The chain joins TRBV29-1 to TRBJ2-1, with 12 bases identical to TRBD2. V trimming: 7 bases; J trimming: 4 bases; junction bases outside the gene matches: 2. The CDR3 extends over 13 amino acids. Germline V gene lookup returns CDR1 SQVTM and CDR2 ANQGSEA. CDR3 residues: CSAGLAGYNEQFF. The DNA for the CDR3 is TGCAGCGCCGGACTAGCGGGATACAATGAGCAGTTCTTC.

The rearrangement joins TRBV19 to TRBJ2-5; 9 positions agree with TRBD1. Germline values: CDR1 LNHDA, CDR2 SQIVND (reference sequence). This CDR3 region has 13 residues. V lost 5 bases to trimming and J lost 7 bases; unmatched junction nucleotides: 5. CDR3 loop: CASSQDRGTTQYF. The CDR3 DNA is TGTGCCAGTAGTCAAGACAGGGGGACGACCCAGTACTTC.

V is TRBV7-8 and J is TRBJ1-2, with 10 bases aligning to TRBD1. The trim removed 5 bases at V and 4 bases at J, leaving 16 bases unmatched. CDR1 and CDR2 (germline): SGHVS, FQNEAQ. The length of the CDR3 is 18 residues. This CDR3 reads CASSPRAYPGTGVYGYTF. The CDR3 DNA follows: TGTGCCAGCAGCCCTAGGGCCTACCCCGGGACAGGGGTCTATGGCTACACCTTC.

V usage is TRBV7-9 and J usage is TRBJ2-7; 10 nucleotides agree with TRBD2. Trimming at V came to 4 bases and at J to 7 bases, leaving 7 bases not matched to a gene. Germline assignment: CDR1 SEHNR and CDR2 FQNEAQ (reference sequence). This CDR3 is built from 14 residues. The CDR3 nucleotides are TGTGCCAGCAGCTGGGGCACTAGCGGGAAGGAGCAGTACTTC. It codes for CASSWGTSGKEQYF.

The genes are TRBV27 and TRBJ1-6; D gene uncertain. The CDR3 loop spans 14 amino acids. CDR1 and CDR2 (germline): MNHEY, SMNVEV (reference sequence). V was cut by 3 bases and J by 1 base, with 4 bases left in between. CDR3 protein: CASSLESYNSPLHF. CDR3 bases: TGTGCCAGCAGTTTGGAGTCCTATAATTCACCCCTCCACTTT.

V is TRBV6-1 and J is TRBJ2-3, with TRBD2 matching 7 bases. V was pared by 1 base and J by 0 bases, with 4 bases of the junction left unmatched. The CDR3 loop spans 16 amino acids. Germline assignment: CDR1 MNHNS and CDR2 SASEGT. This CDR3 reads CASSEGASGSTDTQYF. DNA for the CDR3: TGTGCCAGCAGTGAAGGGGCTAGCGGTAGCACAGATACGCAGTATTTT.

This clone was recorded only once. The chain links TRBV18 to TRBJ2-7; TRBD2 matches at 10 bases. V shed 6 bases, J shed 6 bases, and the junction held 5 bases outside the gene matches. CDR3 length: 13 residues. Germline V gene sequence: CDR1 KGHSH, CDR2 LQKENI. The CDR3 bases are TGTGCCAGCTCTGCTAGCGGGAGTTCCGAGCAGTACTTC. Translation gives CASSASGSSEQYF.